This TCR beta chain was identified during a study of blood T cell repertoires in COVID-19. This table comes from immunoSEQ multiplex PCR, and its TCRdb copy is limited to in-frame clones, with some not included. The sample contains 300,000 or so clones, more than 90% of which appear only once. This CDR3 contains 14 residues. Germline V CDR1 and CDR2: SGHRS, YFSETQ. J was trimmed by 7 bases and V by 4 bases; bases with no gene match: 4. The chain uses TRBV5-1 and TRBJ1-6, with TRBD1 identical over 8 bases. The specimen sequenced was PBMCs or T cells enriched from blood (not recorded which). The source of this sequence is a man in his 60s who had recovered from COVID-19. CDR3 in DNA: TGCGCCAGCAGCCTACAGGGGGACAATTCACCCCTCCACTTT. Amino acid sequence: CASSLQGDNSPLHF. The full variable domain, completed using reference TRBV5-1 and TRBJ1-6, is KAGVTQTPRYLIKTRGQQVTLSCSPISGHRSVSWYQQTPGQGLQFLFEYFSETQRNKGNFPGRFSGRQFSNSRSEMNVSTLELGDSALYLCASSLQGDNSPLHFGNGTRLTVT.